These 9 T cell receptor beta chains originate from one sample sequenced in a study of blood T cell repertoires in COVID-19. Sequencing was performed with immunoSEQ multiplex PCR; in TCRdb, only in-frame clones are kept and a portion is missing. Of around 97,000 clones listed, roughly 82% were seen once; the top ten hold more than 10%. Sequencing input: peripheral blood. All receptors derive from a human donor in a cohort sampled during active COVID-19.

This chain uses TRBV28 with TRBJ2-2; perhaps TRBD1 as D (6 bases). CDR1 and CDR2 (germline): MDHEN, SYDVKM. CDR3 length: 14 amino acids. The V gene lost 7 bases and the J gene lost 7 bases, with 16 bases spanning the gap. The CDR3, as DNA: TGTGCCAGCATGGTAACAGGGAAGGTCGGGGAGCTGTTTTTT. Translated: CASMVTGKVGELFF. Full variable domain (missing parts from reference TRBV28 and TRBJ2-2): DVKVTQSSRYLVKRTGEKVFLECVQDMDHENMFWYRQDPGLGLRLIYFSYDVKMKEKGDIPEGYSVSREKKERFSLILESASTNQTSMYLCASMVTGKVGELFFGEGSRLTVL.

CDR3 region: CASRQRQSIGGIETQYF. Written as DNA, the CDR3 is TGTGCCAGCAGGCAGCGCCAATCAATCGGCGGGATAGAGACCCAGTACTTC. V gene TRBV2 combines with J gene TRBJ2-5; possible D gene TRBD2, 6 bases. V was cut by 6 bases and J by 4 bases, with 24 bases left in between. Germline V gene data show CDR1 as SNHLY and CDR2 as FYNNEI. The CDR3 runs to 17 residues.

The chain links TRBV21-1 to TRBJ1-6; the DNA was not used to check the table's D call, TRBD1. TRBV21-1 is noted as a pseudogene. This CDR3 is built from 14 residues. The CDR3, as DNA: TGTGCCAGCAGCAAAGAGATGGCAAATTCACCCCTCCACTTT. It encodes CASSKEMANSPLHF.

With respect to this clone: Other DNA sequences in the sample encode the same CDR3. The chain recombines TRBV4-3 with TRBJ1-5; possibly TRBD1 for D (5 bases). V was clipped by 0 bases and J by 6 bases, with 6 bases between them. CDR1 and CDR2 (germline): LGHNA, YSLEER. The CDR3 is made up of 13 amino acids. The CDR3 reads CASSQDRGQPQHF. CDR3 sequence (DNA): TGCGCCAGCAGCCAAGATAGGGGTCAGCCCCAGCATTTT.

By sample share, this clone is medium-sized. The chain uses TRBV27 and TRBJ2-1; possibly TRBD2 for D (5 bases). This CDR3 has 14 amino acids. The germline V gene has CDR1 MNHEY and CDR2 SMNVEV (reference sequence). V lost 6 bases and J lost 8, with 17 bases in between. The CDR3, as DNA: TGTGCCAGCAGCTTTAGGGATGGAGGAGATGAGCAGTTCTTC. This encodes CASSFRDGGDEQFF.

J is TRBJ1-1 and V is TRBV25-1, with 9 bases lining up with TRBD1. The J segment lost 10 bases and the V segment lost 3 bases, leaving 12 bases of the junction unmatched. CDR3 length equals 15 residues. Germline assignment: CDR1 MGHDK and CDR2 SYGVNS. CDR3 protein: CASSDPPPGTGRAFF. The CDR3 region has the DNA TGTGCCAGCAGTGATCCCCCCCCCGGGACAGGGAGAGCTTTCTTT.

The chain couples TRBV2 to TRBJ2-3; no clear D. The germline V gene has CDR1 SNHLY and CDR2 FYNNEI. The CDR3 runs to 15 residues. Trimming took 8 bases from V and 4 from J, leaving 19 bases between them. CDR3 DNA: TGTGCCAGCGGAGACGGCCGCGGTCTGTCAGATACGCAGTATTTT. Amino acid sequence: CASGDGRGLSDTQYF.

The chain joins TRBV6-6 to TRBJ1-1; no clear D. Germline V gives CDR1 MNHNY, CDR2 SVGAGI (reference sequence). This CDR3 has 12 residues. V was shortened by 7 bases and J by 2 bases, with 8 bases between the two germline ends. The CDR3: CASIARNTEAFF. For the CDR3, the DNA is TGTGCCAGCATAGCCAGAAACACTGAAGCTTTCTTT.

In DNA, the CDR3 is TGTGCCAGCTCACCAGAAACAGCACCGAACACCGGGGAGCTGTTTTTT. Amino acids: CASSPETAPNTGELFF. V gene TRBV18 combines with J gene TRBJ2-2; D is undetermined. Trimming stripped 2 bases from V and 0 bases from J, with 10 bases between. CDR1 is KGHSH and CDR2 is LQKENI in the germline V gene. The CDR3 has 16 amino acids.